The source of this T cell receptor (beta chain) is a study of Ad26.COV2.S vaccination and SARS-CoV-2 variants. Study-wide findings and caveats: There was reportedly substantial breadth in spike-specific CD8+ and CD4+ T cell responses after vaccination.

J gave up 4 bases and V 4 bases, and 5 bases lay outside the gene matches. The CDR3 covers 14 residues. CDR1 is SGHKS, CDR2 YYEKEE, per germline (reference sequence). On this clone itself: Its antigen is not identified.

Assay used: immunoSEQ multiplex PCR; TCRdb lists only in-frame clones, some missing. Counted here are approximately 460,000 clones, around 89% occurring once; the ten biggest clones make up 1.5% to 2%. Treatment in this sample: roughly 20 received Ad26.COV2.S at low or high dose, single or two shots; about 5 received placebo; per-sample allocation not given. The samples were gathered on day 63 after the first injection of vaccine or placebo. This chain links TRBV5-5 with TRBJ1-5; 7 bases are a match to TRBD1. The source was peripheral blood, collected in a trial of Ad26.COV2.S vaccine versus placebo. This sequence originates from a person aged 18 to 65 who received the Ad26.COV2.S COVID-19 vaccine or a placebo. The CDR3 region has the DNA TGTGCCAGCAGCACCGGGACAGCGAATCAGCCCCAGCATTTT. Translating gives CASSTGTANQPQHF.